This TCR beta chain originates from a study of blood T cells in healthy people across ages. Comment on this clonotype: Its matching antigen is unknown.

Findings and caveats of the study: Long-lived donors had more naive CD4+ cells and higher diversity than aged donors.

Primed by a sample-barcoded 5' primer and a J-beta primer mix, a second PCR proceeded for 7 to 11 cycles. TCRdb independently ran MiXCR on the 5' RACE reads; one entry per CDR3 protein. The table lists some 880,000 distinct CDR3 sequences, roughly 40% of them singletons. The donors, aged 6 to 90, were healthy Caucasians from Russia. Sample: blood. This receptor was taken from a man between 18 and 35 years old in good health.

The DNA of the CDR3 is TGTGCCAGCTTCTACCAGGCTAGCGGGGCTGATACGCAGTATTTT. It is translated as CASFYQASGADTQYF. The V gene is TRBV6-6, the J gene TRBJ2-3, with 9 nucleotides matching TRBD2. The junction had 12 bases not matched to a gene; V was cut back by 8 bases and J by 6 bases. The CDR3 is made up of 15 amino acids. CDR1 is MNHNY and CDR2 is SVGAGI in the germline V gene (reference sequence).